What follows is one TCR beta chain and its context. What it binds is unknown. The record originates from a study of cytomegalovirus exposure and HLA in healthy donors. Study-wide results and limits: Per a later analysis, 18,000 or so TCR beta sequences showed association with HLA alleles at 0.05 false discovery rate.

Primers included in the PCR were 60 Vbeta and 13 Jbeta primers. The method was immunoSEQ multiplex PCR; TCRdb's version includes in-frame clones alone and lacks a portion of them. Seen in this sample are some 130,000 clones; the ten most common clones hold under 2%. Sequencing was done on a sample of PBMCs. The origin of this receptor is a man between 18 and 29 years old in good health and CMV-seronegative.

The DNA for the CDR3 is TGCGCCAGCAGCCTTCCGCAGGATACGCAGTATTTT. It is translated as CASSLPQDTQYF. The rearrangement uses TRBV4-1 and TRBJ2-3; D is unclear. Trimming removed 4 bases from V and 6 bases from J, with 8 bases in between. The germline CDR1 and CDR2 sequences are MGHRA and YSYEKL. This CDR3 region has 12 residues.